A selection of T cell receptor beta chains follows, all from one sample in a study of blood T cell repertoires in COVID-19. Generated by immunoSEQ multiplex PCR, the TCRdb table keeps only in-frame clones and is missing some. The table shows some 200,000 clones, with roughly 80% occurring only once. Sample: peripheral blood. These receptors were obtained from a middle-aged woman with COVID-19, enrolled during active disease. Both conserved end residues are part of each CDR3. A D gene is named only where the DNA matches it firmly. Size is stated for part of the rows, as once, few or many counts, or as a class when the clone is expanded.

length	J	D	V	size	CDR3	DNA
15	TRBJ2-3	TRBD2	TRBV7-3	once	CASSSQAGGWDTQYF	TGTGCCAGCAGCTCCCAAGCGGGGGGCTGGGATACGCAGTATTTT
13	TRBJ2-1	TRBD2	TRBV12-3/TRBV12-4	.	CASGLAAYNEQFF	TGTGCCAGCGGACTAGCGGCCTACAATGAGCAGTTCTTC
23	TRBJ2-1	.	TRBV15	once	CATSIIGGLGGGPSVTSYNEQFF	TGTGCCACCAGCATCATCGGGGGGCTGGGGGGAGGGCCCTCGGTTACGTCCTACAATGAGCAGTTCTTC
18	TRBJ2-1	TRBD2	TRBV10-3	.	CAISRLSGLAGVRNEQFF	TGTGCCATCAGTCGTCTATCGGGACTAGCGGGAGTAAGGAATGAGCAGTTCTTC
13	TRBJ1-2	TRBD1	TRBV7-7	.	CASSPQGYGGYTF	TGTGCTAGCAGCCCACAGGGGTACGGCGGCTACACCTTC
15	TRBJ2-7	TRBD1	TRBV19	.	CASRAPGQPSYEQYF	TGTGCCAGTAGAGCACCGGGACAGCCATCCTACGAGCAGTACTTC
17	TRBJ1-2	.	TRBV3-1/TRBV3-2	.	CASSQGPGQTRNYGYTF	TGTGCCAGCAGCCAAGGGCCTGGACAGACGCGAAACTATGGCTACACCTTC
13	TRBJ2-1	.	TRBV10-1	.	CASSAETYNEQFF	TGCGCCAGCAGTGCCGAGACCTACAATGAGCAGTTCTTC
13	TRBJ2-1	TRBD2	TRBV3-1/TRBV3-2	.	CASSPSGRWEQFF	TGTGCCAGCAGTCCAAGCGGGAGATGGGAGCAGTTCTTC
15	TRBJ2-7	TRBD1	TRBV19	.	CASSNRDRLSYEQYF	TGTGCCAGTAGTAACCGGGACAGGCTATCCTACGAGCAGTACTTC
13	TRBJ2-2	.	TRBV12-3/TRBV12-4	once	CASSLTTTGELFF	TGTGCCAGCAGTTTAACGACTACCGGGGAGCTGTTTTTT
13	TRBJ1-1	TRBD1	TRBV6-5	.	CASSRGQGAKTFF	TGTGCCAGCAGTAGGGGACAGGGGGCAAAAACTTTCTTT
13	TRBJ2-5	.	TRBV10-3	.	CAISESGGDIPYF	TGTGCCATCAGTGAGTCGGGGGGGGACATCCCGTACTTC
11	TRBJ1-2	.	TRBV30	few	CASSTGPTGTF	TGTGCCTCCTCGACAGGTCCTACGGGGACCTTC
15	TRBJ1-4	TRBD1	TRBV10-3	once	CAIRGDRGRNEKLFF	TGTGCCATCAGGGGGGACAGGGGCCGAAATGAAAAACTGTTTTTT
15	TRBJ1-6	TRBD1	TRBV2	.	CASSGDRAYNSPLHF	TGTGCCAGCAGCGGGGACAGGGCTTATAATTCACCCCTCCACTTT
17	TRBJ2-7	TRBD2	TRBV27	few	CASSYSSGTSGTYEQYF	TGTGCCAGCAGCTATTCGTCCGGGACTAGCGGTACCTACGAGCAGTACTTC
14	TRBJ2-1	TRBD1	TRBV19	.	CASLRWDRTHEQFF	TGTGCCAGTCTGAGGTGGGACAGGACCCATGAGCAGTTCTTC
18	TRBJ2-7	TRBD2	TRBV14	.	CASSRGTSGRAGRKEQYF	TGTGCCAGCAGCCGCGGGACTAGCGGGAGGGCCGGTCGGAAAGAGCAGTACTTC
15	TRBJ2-7	TRBD2	TRBV5-4	.	CASSSLAGGVSEQYF	TGTGCCAGCAGCTCACTAGCGGGAGGTGTCAGCGAGCAGTACTTC
15	TRBJ2-1	.	TRBV5-1	.	CASSLAASDADEQFF	TGCGCCAGCAGCTTGGCGGCTAGCGATGCTGATGAGCAGTTCTTC
13	TRBJ1-4	.	TRBV6-5	.	CASSRTVNEKLFF	TGTGCCAGCAGCAGGACAGTGAATGAAAAACTGTTTTTT
15	TRBJ2-2	.	TRBV9	.	CASSVARANTGELFF	TGTGCCAGCAGCGTAGCCCGGGCGAACACCGGGGAGCTGTTTTTT